A selection of T cell receptor beta chains follows, all from one sample in a study of blood T cells in healthy people across ages. Each CDR3 protein is one row after TCRdb ran MiXCR on the 5' RACE reads. The sample shows around 1,500,000 distinct CDR3 sequences, 28% of them seen only once. Sequencing used blood. The receptors derive from a woman aged 25 to 39 in good health. Both conserved end residues are part of each CDR3. The D gene is left open where the match is weak. Expanded clones get a size class; other rows say once, few or many, or leave the size out.

TRBJ1-5 NA NA TRBV21-1 TGTGCCAGCAGCAAAGTGGACAGCGAAGATAGCAATCAGCCCCAGCATTTT CASSKVDSEDSNQPQHF
TRBJ2-2 NA NA TRBV6-2/TRBV6-3 TGTGCCAGCAGCTTTTCTTCACGGGAGCTGTTTTTT CASSFSSRELFF
TRBJ1-6 NA NA TRBV7-9 TGTGCCAGCAGCACGTCGGTAGTCGGTTCACCCCTCCACTTT CASSTSVVGSPLHF
TRBJ1-1 NA many TRBV7-2 TGTGCCAGCAGCTTAAGTACAGCGAACACTGAAGCTTTCTTT CASSLSTANTEAFF
TRBJ2-2 NA few TRBV20-1 TGCAGTGCTAGTGGGGTAGGCGGGGAGCTGTTTTTT CSASGVGGELFF
TRBJ2-3 NA few TRBV21-1 TGTGCCAGCAGCAAAATGGGGGACAGACGCTCAGAGACAGATACGCAGTATTTT CASSKMGDRRSETDTQYF
TRBJ1-5 NA NA TRBV18 TGTGCCAGCTCACCCATGACAGGAAAATATAGCAATCAGCCCCAGCATTTT CASSPMTGKYSNQPQHF
TRBJ2-1 NA NA TRBV20-1 TGCAGTGCTAGAGATTTATCCAAACAGGGCTATGAGCAGTTCTTC CSARDLSKQGYEQFF
TRBJ2-1 NA few TRBV20-1 TGCAGTGCGCGGGACTGGAGCACGCTGGGGGAGCAGTTCTTC CSARDWSTLGEQFF
TRBJ1-2 TRBD1 NA TRBV30 TGTGCCTGGAGTCTATCCAGGGGGACGGGCTACACCTTC CAWSLSRGTGYTF
TRBJ2-5 TRBD1 NA TRBV28 TGTGCCAGCAGTTTATACCCGAGGGCAGGGGGACAAGAGACCCAGTACTTC CASSLYPRAGGQETQYF
TRBJ2-1 TRBD1 few TRBV29-1 TGCAGCGCCGGGGACAGGGTGAACAATGAGCAGTTCTTC CSAGDRVNNEQFF
TRBJ2-5 NA few TRBV12-3/TRBV12-4 TGTGCCAGCAGTCCCCGGTCGGGGATGGAGACCCAGTACTTC CASSPRSGMETQYF
TRBJ2-4 NA NA TRBV5-1 TGCGCCAGCAGCCGGGGGTACGACAGTGAGGGGAACATTCAGTACTTC CASSRGYDSEGNIQYF
TRBJ2-7 TRBD1 many TRBV12-3/TRBV12-4 TGTGCCAGCAGTCCCACAGGGGTATGGAACGAGCAGTACTTC CASSPTGVWNEQYF
TRBJ2-1 TRBD2 few TRBV12-3/TRBV12-4 TGTGCCAGCAGGTCACGACTAGCGGGGGGGAATGAGCAGTTCTTC CASRSRLAGGNEQFF
TRBJ2-3 TRBD2 few TRBV5-1 TGCGCCAGCAGGCCGTTAGCGGGGGCAACCCCGGGAGATACGCAGTATTTT CASRPLAGATPGDTQYF
TRBJ2-1 TRBD2 many TRBV4-2 TGTGCCAGCAGCCAAGGGATTACTAGCGGGGGGGCCTACAATGAGCAGTTCTTC CASSQGITSGGAYNEQFF
TRBJ1-5 NA NA TRBV10-3 TGTGCCATCAGTGAGTCAGCAGGGTTCGAACAGCCCCAGCATTTT CAISESAGFEQPQHF
TRBJ2-1 TRBD2 NA TRBV20-1 TGCAGTGCAAGTCTTCGAGCGGGAGCTATTGAGCAGTTCTTC CSASLRAGAIEQFF
TRBJ2-1 NA many TRBV5-1 TGCGCCAGCAGTGGGGGTCTCTCCTACAATGAGCAGTTCTTC CASSGGLSYNEQFF
TRBJ2-1 TRBD2 few TRBV6-1 TGTGCCAGCAGAGCCGGGACTAGCGGGAGCGATGAGCAGTTCTTC CASRAGTSGSDEQFF
TRBJ2-1 TRBD2 NA TRBV7-9 TGTGCCAGCAGCACGGGACTAGCGGGGGGGGATGAGCAGTTCTTC CASSTGLAGGDEQFF
TRBJ2-1 NA NA TRBV14 TGTGCCAGCAGCCCCCGGACAGCCTCTGAGCAGTTCTTC CASSPRTASEQFF
TRBJ1-1 NA few TRBV20-1 TGCAGTGCTAGAGAGGGAGACTTAACAGCAGAAGCTTTCTTT CSAREGDLTAEAFF
TRBJ1-2 NA many TRBV29-1 TGCAGCGTTGACGGGGGCTATGGCTACACCTTC CSVDGGYGYTF
TRBJ2-3 NA NA TRBV29-1 TGCAGCGCCCTGTCGGGCACAGATACGCGGTATTTT CSALSGTDTRYF
TRBJ2-3 NA NA TRBV7-6 TGTGCCAGCAGCTTCAGCACGGGGTCAGATACGCAGTATTTT CASSFSTGSDTQYF
TRBJ1-5 TRBD1 NA TRBV7-9 TGTGCCAGCAGCTCAGGGGGGCCCAGCAATCAGCCCCAGCATTTT CASSSGGPSNQPQHF
TRBJ2-1 NA NA TRBV14 TGTGCCAGCAGCCAAGCAGGGCTTAGCGGTTTCAATGAGCAGTTCTTC CASSQAGLSGFNEQFF